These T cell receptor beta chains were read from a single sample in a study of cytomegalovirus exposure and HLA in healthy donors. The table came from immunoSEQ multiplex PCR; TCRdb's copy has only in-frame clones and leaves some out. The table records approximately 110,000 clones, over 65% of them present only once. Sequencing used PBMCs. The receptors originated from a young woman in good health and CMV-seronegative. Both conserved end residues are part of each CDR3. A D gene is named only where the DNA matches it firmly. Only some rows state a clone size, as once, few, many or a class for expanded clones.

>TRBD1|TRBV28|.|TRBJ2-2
TGTGCCAGCAGTTTGCTGCAGGGGGCCGCCGGGGAGCTGTTTTTT
CASSLLQGAAGELFF
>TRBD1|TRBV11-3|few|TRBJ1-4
TGTGCCAGCAGCGCACGGACAGGGTTTAATGAAAAACTGTTTTTT
CASSARTGFNEKLFF
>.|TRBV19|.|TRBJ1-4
TGTGCCAGTAGCGACACACGGAATGAAAAACTGTTTTTT
CASSDTRNEKLFF
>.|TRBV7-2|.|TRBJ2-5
TGTGCCAGCAGCACCCTTGGTGGTAGCCTGGAGACCCAGTACTTC
CASSTLGGSLETQYF
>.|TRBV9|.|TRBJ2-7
TGTGCCAGCAGCCCCCGGGGGGCCCACGAGCAGTACTTC
CASSPRGAHEQYF
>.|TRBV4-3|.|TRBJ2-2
TGCGCCAGCAGCCAAGAGGTGGCCACCATAGACTTTACGAACACCGGGGAGCTGTTTTTT
CASSQEVATIDFTNTGELFF
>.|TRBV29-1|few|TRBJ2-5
TGCAGCGGCGGGACGGTCCGTGAGACCCAGTACTTC
CSGGTVRETQYF
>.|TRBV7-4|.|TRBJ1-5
TGTGCCAGCAGCTCTCCCCCCCCGGGGCAGGCGGGACAGCCCCAGCATTTT
CASSSPPPGQAGQPQHF
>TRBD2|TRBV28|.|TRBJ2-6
TGTGCCAGCAGTCCTCAAAGGGAGGGAGGGGCCAACGTCCTGACTTTC
CASSPQREGGANVLTF
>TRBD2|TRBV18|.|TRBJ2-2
TGTGCCAGCTCCCCTTCGGGGGGAAACACCGGGGAGCTGTTTTTT
CASSPSGGNTGELFF
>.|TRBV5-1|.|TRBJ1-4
TGCGCCAGCAGCTTGGGCCCAGCAACTAATGAAAAACTGTTTTTT
CASSLGPATNEKLFF
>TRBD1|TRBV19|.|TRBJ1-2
TGTGCCAGTAGTAAAGGGGACAGGGCTAACTATGGCTACACCTTC
CASSKGDRANYGYTF
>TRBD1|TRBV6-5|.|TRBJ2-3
TGTGCCAGCAGCTCAGGACAGGTAGCGTATTTT
CASSSGQVAYF
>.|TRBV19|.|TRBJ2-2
TGTGCCAGCCTACGCGGGACTAACACCGGGGAGCTGTTTTTT
CASLRGTNTGELFF
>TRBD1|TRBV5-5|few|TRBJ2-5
TGTGCCAGCAGCCCCCCTACGGGACAGGGGGAAGAGACCCAGTACTTC
CASSPPTGQGEETQYF
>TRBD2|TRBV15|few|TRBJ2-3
TGTGCCACCCTAGCGGGAGTTGATACGCAGTATTTT
CATLAGVDTQYF